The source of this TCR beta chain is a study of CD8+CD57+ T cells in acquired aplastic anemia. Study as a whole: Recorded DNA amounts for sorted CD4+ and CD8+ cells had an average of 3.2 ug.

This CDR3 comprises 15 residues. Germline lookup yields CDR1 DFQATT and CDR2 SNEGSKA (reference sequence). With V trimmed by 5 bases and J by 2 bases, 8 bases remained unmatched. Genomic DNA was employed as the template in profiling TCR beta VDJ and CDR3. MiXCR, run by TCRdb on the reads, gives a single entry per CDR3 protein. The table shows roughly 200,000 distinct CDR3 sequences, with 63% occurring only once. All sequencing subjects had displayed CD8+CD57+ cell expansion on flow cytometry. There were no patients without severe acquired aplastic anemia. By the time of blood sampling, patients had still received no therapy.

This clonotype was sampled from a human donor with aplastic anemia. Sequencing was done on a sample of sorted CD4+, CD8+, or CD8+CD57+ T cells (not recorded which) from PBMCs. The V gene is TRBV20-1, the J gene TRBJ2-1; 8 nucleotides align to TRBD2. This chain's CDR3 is CSAYPGTRTYNEQFF. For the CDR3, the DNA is TGCAGTGCTTACCCCGGGACTAGGACCTACAATGAGCAGTTCTTC.